The 27 T cell receptor beta chains listed next were all sequenced from one sample in a study of shared clonotypes between healthy human individuals. Using immunoSEQ multiplex PCR, the repertoire was profiled, and TCRdb retains in-frame clones only, with some absent. The sample lists approximately 1,000,000 clones; approximately 77% were seen once. Material for sequencing was memory CD4+ T cells from PBMCs. The sample's subset: CD45RA-negative fraction. All receptors derive from a man between 18 and 35 years old in good health. Some clones in this sample may be carry-over from other donors' samples.

V and J are TRBV6-1 and TRBJ2-1, with TRBD2 identical over 14 bases. The CDR3 runs to 16 residues. Germline assignment: CDR1 MNHNS and CDR2 SASEGT. After removal of 3 bases from V and 4 bases from J, the junction contained 2 bases not matched to a gene. The CDR3, as DNA: TGTGCCAGCAGTGACCGACTAGCGGGAGGGTACAATGAGCAGTTCTTC. Translating gives CASSDRLAGGYNEQFF.

This clone was detected only once. This chain connects TRBV5-1 to TRBJ1-5; 7 bases match TRBD1. The CDR3 extends over 14 amino acids. Germline CDR1 reads SGHRS; CDR2 reads YFSETQ. The V gene end was trimmed by 1 base and the J gene end by 6 bases; junction bases not matched to a gene: 4. The CDR3 region has the DNA TGCGCCAGCAGCTTGTCAGCAGGGGGTCAGCCCCAGCATTTT. This sequence encodes CASSLSAGGQPQHF.

This clone was found once. The CDR3 region has the DNA TGTGCCAGCAGCTTAGGATCGGCTGCCAAAAACATTCAGTACTTC. Protein sequence: CASSLGSAAKNIQYF. The V call is TRBV5-4, the J call TRBJ2-4, with D unclear. The germline gives CDR1 SGHNT, CDR2 YYREEE (reference sequence). The CDR3 runs to 15 residues. The ends were cut back, 2 bases at V and 1 base at J, with 10 bases in the middle.

This chain uses TRBV5-1 with TRBJ2-1, with D possibly matching TRBD1 (6 bases). Germline CDR1 reads SGHRS; CDR2 reads YFSETQ. Trimming took off 5 bases at V and 1 base at J, with 10 bases between the two ends. CDR3 length: 14 amino acids. The CDR3 nucleotides read TGCGCCAGCAGAGTCCAGGGGTCCTACAATGAGCAGTTCTTC. Translating it yields CASRVQGSYNEQFF.

The chain is built from TRBV28 and TRBJ1-3, with D maybe TRBD1 (5 bases). The CDR3 is made up of 17 amino acids. V was pared by 5 bases and J by 0 bases, with 17 bases between. Germline V gives CDR1 MDHEN, CDR2 SYDVKM. The CDR3: CASSRAGTVPSGNTIYF. The CDR3 coding sequence is TGTGCCAGCAGTCGCGCCGGGACGGTCCCCTCTGGAAACACCATATATTTT. Combining the CDR3 with reference TRBV28 and TRBJ1-3 gives the whole variable domain DVKVTQSSRYLVKRTGEKVFLECVQDMDHENMFWYRQDPGLGLRLIYFSYDVKMKEKGDIPEGYSVSREKKERFSLILESASTNQTSMYLCASSRAGTVPSGNTIYFGEGSWLTVV.

The chain links TRBV7-9 to TRBJ2-7, with 9 nucleotides matching TRBD1. Per the germline V gene, CDR1 is SEHNR and CDR2 is FQNEAQ (reference sequence). With V trimmed by 5 bases and J by 4 bases, 9 bases remained unmatched. The CDR3 extends over 15 amino acids. The CDR3 nucleotides read TGTGCCAGCAGCACCACGACAGGGGGAGGGTACGAGCAGTACTTC. This encodes CASSTTTGGGYEQYF.

This clone was picked up a small number of times. This chain uses TRBV9 with TRBJ2-2, with TRBD2 identical over 10 bases. The CDR3 has 17 residues. J gave up 4 bases and V 4 bases, and 10 bases lay outside the gene matches. Germline V gives CDR1 SGDLS, CDR2 YYNGEE. The CDR3 DNA is TGTGCCAGCAGCTCACGATCTAGCGGGAGCTCCACCGGGGAGCTGTTTTTT. This encodes CASSSRSSGSSTGELFF. The complete variable domain, with remaining parts taken from reference TRBV9 and TRBJ2-2, reads DSGVTQTPKHLITATGQRVTLRCSPRSGDLSVYWYQQSLDQGLQFLIQYYNGEERAKGNILERFSAQQFPDLHSELNLSSLELGDSALYFCASSSRSSGSSTGELFFGEGSRLTVL.

V is TRBV25-1 and J is TRBJ1-4; D is possibly TRBD1 (5 bases). The CDR3 totals 14 residues. Germline CDR1 and CDR2: MGHDK and SYGVNS. Deletions cut 5 bases from V and 10 bases from J, with 17 bases between. This chain's CDR3 is CASSHGRLGGKLFF. For the CDR3, the DNA is TGTGCCAGCAGTCATGGAAGGCTTGGGGGAAAACTGTTTTTT.

The chain uses TRBV11-1 and TRBJ2-5, with 8 bases fitting TRBD1. The V segment lost 5 bases and the J segment 4 bases; nucleotides outside the gene matches: 6. This CDR3 is 14 amino acids long. Germline-derived CDR1 and CDR2 are SGHAT and FQDESV (reference sequence). CDR3 sequence (DNA): TGTGCCAGCAGCCGGACAGGGTCAACAGAGACCCAGTACTTC. Encoded protein: CASSRTGSTETQYF.

The chain is built from TRBV27 and TRBJ2-7; 12 bases line up with TRBD2. Germline V CDR1 and CDR2: MNHEY, SMNVEV (reference sequence). The CDR3 has 14 residues. The ends lost 7 bases at V and 5 bases at J; junction bases unmatched: 6. CDR3 protein: CASTQLAGGHEQYF. CDR3 sequence (DNA): TGTGCCAGCACCCAACTAGCGGGGGGACACGAGCAGTACTTC.

This chain joins TRBV11-3 and TRBJ2-2, with 11 bases that match TRBD2. The J segment lost 5 bases and the V segment lost 5 bases, leaving 7 bases of the junction unmatched. The length of the CDR3 is 16 residues. Germline-derived CDR1 and CDR2 are SGHNT and YENEEA. CDR3 sequence reads: CASSPLAGGRTGELFF. The CDR3 DNA reads TGTGCCAGCAGCCCCTTAGCGGGAGGGAGGACCGGGGAGCTGTTTTTT.

This chain uses TRBV27 with TRBJ1-5; no firm D call. Trimming removed 3 bases from V and 4 bases from J, with 10 bases in between. The CDR3 contains 14 residues. Germline assignment: CDR1 MNHEY and CDR2 SMNVEV (reference sequence). In DNA form, the CDR3 reads TGTGCCAGCAGTTTTAGAATTGGGAATCAGCCCCAGCATTTT. Translating it yields CASSFRIGNQPQHF.

This clone came up a few times. This chain connects TRBV5-6 to TRBJ1-1, with D perhaps matching TRBD1 (5 bases). Trimming removed 0 bases at V and 5 bases at J, with 11 bases between. CDR1 is SGHDT and CDR2 is YYEEEE in the germline V gene. This CDR3 has 14 amino acids. The CDR3: CASSLAGKWTEAFF. The CDR3 DNA is TGTGCCAGCAGCTTGGCAGGGAAGTGGACTGAAGCTTTCTTT. Drawing the rest from reference TRBV5-6 and TRBJ1-1, the complete variable domain is DAGVTQSPTHLIKTRGQQVTLRCSPKSGHDTVSWYQQALGQGPQFIFQYYEEEERQRGNFPDRFSGHQFPNYSSELNVNALLLGDSALYLCASSLAGKWTEAFFGQGTRLTVV.

CDR3 coding DNA: TGTGCCAGCAGCTTGGACAGGGTAGGGCGGGAGACCCAGTACTTC. It specifies CASSLDRVGRETQYF. The chain recombines TRBV7-8 with TRBJ2-5; TRBD1 agrees at 8 bases. Germline CDR1 and CDR2: SGHVS and FQNEAQ. V was clipped by 3 bases and J by 5 bases; unmatched bases: 8. The CDR3 is 15 amino acids.

Only a few counts were recorded for this clone. The chain uses TRBV28 and TRBJ1-1, with D possibly being TRBD1 (6 bases). The V and J ends lost 6 bases and 8 bases respectively, with 16 bases between them. This CDR3 region has 13 residues. The V gene's germline CDR1 is MDHEN and CDR2 SYDVKM. The CDR3 bases are TGTGCCAGCAGCCTGAGGGGGTTTAAGGAAGCTTTCTTT. Its translation is CASSLRGFKEAFF. The full variable domain, in which reference TRBV28 and TRBJ1-1 provide the parts outside the CDR3, is DVKVTQSSRYLVKRTGEKVFLECVQDMDHENMFWYRQDPGLGLRLIYFSYDVKMKEKGDIPEGYSVSREKKERFSLILESASTNQTSMYLCASSLRGFKEAFFGQGTRLTVV.

The J gene is TRBJ2-1, the V gene TRBV29-1; 7 bases fit TRBD2. This CDR3 contains 15 residues. Germline V lookup: CDR1 SQVTM, CDR2 ANQGSEA. V gave up 5 bases and J gave up 4 bases; unmatched junction bases: 11. The CDR3 DNA follows: TGCAGCGTTCGGGGGGAGAGGGAACTTTACAATGAGCAGTTCTTC. This sequence encodes CSVRGERELYNEQFF.

V gene TRBV7-9 combines with J gene TRBJ2-1; D gene uncertain. Germline values: CDR1 SEHNR, CDR2 FQNEAQ (reference sequence). This CDR3 is built from 13 residues. The germline V and J ends were trimmed by 3 bases and 5 bases, with 8 bases remaining between them. As DNA, the CDR3 is TGTGCCAGCAGCTTCAACACCGACAATGAGCAGTTCTTC. Residues: CASSFNTDNEQFF.

Comment on this clone: Within the sample, other DNA sequences also encode this same CDR3. The chain combines TRBV7-9 with TRBJ2-5, with D uncertain. The CDR3 totals 12 residues. V was clipped by 5 bases and J by 4 bases, with 8 bases between them. Germline V gene sequence: CDR1 SEHNR, CDR2 FQNEAQ (reference sequence). CDR3 coding DNA: TGTGCCAGCAGCCCGCAAGGAGAGACCCAGTACTTC. This codes for CASSPQGETQYF.

Of note for this clone: A much bigger clone sits one base away, suggesting this may be a read error. The genes are TRBV5-4 and TRBJ1-2, with TRBD1 as a possible D gene (5 bases). The CDR3 has 16 amino acids. Germline lookup yields CDR1 SGHNT and CDR2 YYREEE (reference sequence). CDR3 bases: TGTGCCAGCAGCCCGGACAATGGGTTATTGAACTGTGGCTACACCTTC. Translating gives CASSPDNGLLNCGYTF.

The rearrangement links TRBV6-6 to TRBJ2-3; D call uncertain. Trimming shortened V by 6 bases and J by 1 base, and 11 bases separated the two germline ends. Germline V gene sequence: CDR1 MNHNY, CDR2 SVGAGI (reference sequence). The CDR3 has 14 residues. The CDR3 bases are TGTGCCAGCAGGTCGGGCATCGGCACAGATACGCAGTATTTT. Translated: CASRSGIGTDTQYF.

The chain has TRBV30 and TRBJ1-4; D call uncertain. The V end lost 4 bases, the J end lost 2 bases, and 5 bases lay between the germline ends. The CDR3 loop spans 12 amino acids. CDR1 and CDR2 from the germline V gene are GTSNPN and SVGIG (reference sequence). Here the CDR3 reads CAWTVTNEKLFF. CDR3 coding DNA: TGTGCCTGGACAGTCACTAATGAAAAACTGTTTTTT.

This clone was found once. One base separates it from a far larger clone, so it is likely a read error. At the DNA level, this CDR3 is encoded by other sequences in the same sample as well. CDR3 residues: CASMGPPRAETQYF. Written as DNA, the CDR3 is TGTGCCAGCATGGGCCCCCCCCGAGCGGAGACCCAGTACTTC. This chain connects TRBV2 to TRBJ2-5; D call uncertain. V was trimmed by 7 bases and J by 5 bases, leaving 17 bases between them. This CDR3 is built from 14 residues. Germline assignment: CDR1 SNHLY and CDR2 FYNNEI.

This clone was recorded at least ten times. Other DNA sequences in this specimen translate into the identical CDR3. The CDR3 loop is CASSLAGGENIQYF. In nucleotides, the CDR3 is TGCGCCAGCAGCTTGGCGGGGGGCGAAAACATTCAGTACTTC. The genes are TRBV5-1 and TRBJ2-4; possibly TRBD2 for D (7 bases). This CDR3 spans 14 amino acids. The V gene's germline CDR1 is SGHRS and CDR2 YFSETQ. V lost 0 bases and J 5 bases, leaving 9 bases between the germline ends.

This rearrangement joins TRBV6-1 to TRBJ1-2, with TRBD1 identical over 9 bases. Trimming took 4 bases from V and 4 from J; bases not matched to a gene: 1. The germline gives CDR1 MNHNS, CDR2 SASEGT. The CDR3 has 13 amino acids. The CDR3 sequence: CASSVQGAYGYTF. Written as DNA, the CDR3 is TGTGCCAGCAGTGTACAGGGGGCCTATGGCTACACCTTC.

The chain combines TRBV11-1 with TRBJ2-5, with 11 bases identical to TRBD2. The CDR3 totals 17 residues. V was clipped by 0 bases and J by 6 bases; unmatched bases: 9. Germline V CDR1 and CDR2: SGHAT, FQDESV (reference sequence). The CDR3 reads CASSLAQTSGSWKTQYF. The CDR3 bases are TGTGCCAGCAGCTTAGCGCAAACTAGCGGGAGTTGGAAGACCCAGTACTTC.

V gene TRBV6-1 combines with J gene TRBJ1-1; unclear D gene. Germline values: CDR1 MNHNS, CDR2 SASEGT. This CDR3 region has 12 residues. Trimming stripped 1 base from V and 10 bases from J, with 10 bases between. The CDR3 bases are TGTGCCAGCAGTGAAGGAGGTCAGTCAGCTTTCTTT. Its translation is CASSEGGQSAFF.

The rearrangement joins TRBV6-6 to TRBJ1-1; the D is unclear. Trimming removed 2 bases at V and 5 bases at J, with 9 bases between. CDR3 size: 13 residues. The germline V gene encodes CDR1 MNHNY and CDR2 SVGAGI (reference sequence). The chain's CDR3 is CASSYGPGTEAFF. CDR3 bases: TGTGCCAGCAGTTACGGGCCTGGGACTGAAGCTTTCTTT.